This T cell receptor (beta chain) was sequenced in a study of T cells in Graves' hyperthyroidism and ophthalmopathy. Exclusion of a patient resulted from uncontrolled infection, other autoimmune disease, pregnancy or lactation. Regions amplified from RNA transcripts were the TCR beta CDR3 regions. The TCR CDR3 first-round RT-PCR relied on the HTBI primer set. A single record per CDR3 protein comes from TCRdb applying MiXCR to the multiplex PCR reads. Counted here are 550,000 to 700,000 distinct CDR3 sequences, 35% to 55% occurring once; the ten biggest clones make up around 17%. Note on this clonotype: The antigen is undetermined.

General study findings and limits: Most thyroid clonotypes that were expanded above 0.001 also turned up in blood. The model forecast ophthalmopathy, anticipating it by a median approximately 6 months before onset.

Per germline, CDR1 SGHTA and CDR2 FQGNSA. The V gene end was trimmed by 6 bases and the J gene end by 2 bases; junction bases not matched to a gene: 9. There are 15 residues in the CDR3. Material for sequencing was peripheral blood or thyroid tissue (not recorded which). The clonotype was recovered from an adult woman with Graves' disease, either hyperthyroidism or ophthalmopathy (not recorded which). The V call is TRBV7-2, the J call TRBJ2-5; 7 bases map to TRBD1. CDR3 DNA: TGTGCCAGCAGTCCGGGTGAGGGGGCACAAGAGACCCAGTACTTC. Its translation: CASSPGEGAQETQYF.